These 27 T cell receptor beta chains were sequenced from one sample in a study of shared clonotypes between healthy human individuals. Selected positively for CCR7 and CD45RO-negative, naive CD8 cells excluded terminally differentiated effector memory CD45RA+ cells. TCRdb's table, derived via immunoSEQ multiplex PCR, lists solely in-frame clones and lacks some. This table holds roughly 590,000 clones, nearly 97% found once. The sample was naive CD8+ T cells sorted from blood. These receptors were taken from a woman aged 25 to 39 in good health.

This clone was observed a single time. The chain is built from TRBV28 and TRBJ2-5; 9 bases agree with TRBD2. This CDR3 region has 16 residues. Germline lookup yields CDR1 MDHEN and CDR2 SYDVKM. V was pared by 5 bases and J by 0 bases, with 7 bases of the junction left unmatched. CDR3 coding DNA: TGTGCCAGCAGTCCCAGACTAGCGGCACACCAAGAGACCCAGTACTTC. Encoded protein: CASSPRLAAHQETQYF.

The J gene is TRBJ1-1, the V gene TRBV6-1; 7 positions match TRBD1. Trimming at V came to 2 bases and at J to 5 bases, leaving 5 bases not matched to a gene. The germline gives CDR1 MNHNS, CDR2 SASEGT. This CDR3 spans 14 amino acids. Here the CDR3 reads CASSEFRGRTEAFF. The CDR3 DNA is TGTGCCAGCAGTGAATTCAGGGGGAGGACTGAAGCTTTCTTT.

The chain links TRBV29-1 to TRBJ1-2, with 7 bases matching TRBD1. The germline gives CDR1 SQVTM, CDR2 ANQGSEA. The V segment lost 3 bases and the J segment 0 bases; nucleotides outside the gene matches: 4. CDR3 length equals 14 residues. The CDR3 sequence: CSVEIQGPNYGYTF. The CDR3 region has the DNA TGCAGCGTTGAGATACAGGGGCCTAACTATGGCTACACCTTC.

J is TRBJ2-7 and V is TRBV6-1, with D hard to call. Trimming stripped 2 bases from V and 3 bases from J, with 14 bases between. Germline V gene sequence: CDR1 MNHNS, CDR2 SASEGT. The CDR3 has 15 residues. The CDR3 reads CASSEPSLYNYEQYF. CDR3 sequence (DNA): TGTGCCAGCAGTGAACCCTCCCTTTATAACTACGAGCAGTACTTC.

The chain uses TRBV4-2 and TRBJ2-7; the match to TRBD2 covers 13 bases. This CDR3 spans 15 amino acids. Germline CDR1 and CDR2: LGHNA and YNFKEQ. V was clipped by 0 bases and J by 6 bases; unmatched bases: 2. Here the CDR3 DNA reads TGTGCCAGCAGCCAAGATGGACTAGCGGGAGCCGAGCAGTACTTC. Amino acids: CASSQDGLAGAEQYF.

The genes are TRBV6-7 and TRBJ1-1; 8 bases map to TRBD1. TRBV6-7 is an ORF; its function is uncertain. Germline trimming cut 6 bases from V and 11 bases from J; bases unmatched to any gene: 8. CDR3 size: 12 residues. CDR3 sequence (DNA): TGTGCCAGCAGCTACGACAGGGGAGTTGCTTTCTTT. Its protein product is CASSYDRGVAFF.

The chain recombines TRBV27 with TRBJ2-7; 7 positions match TRBD2. CDR3 length: 16 amino acids. Looked up from germline, CDR1 is MNHEY and CDR2 is SMNVEV (reference sequence). V gave up 5 bases and J gave up 1 base; unmatched junction bases: 11. CDR3 coding DNA: TGTGCCAGCAGTAGCTCGGCGGGAGAACATTCCTACGAGCAGTACTTC. Translating gives CASSSSAGEHSYEQYF.

The chain employs TRBV6-5 and TRBJ2-7; tentatively, D is TRBD2 (6 bases). The CDR3 has 13 amino acids. Germline lookup yields CDR1 MNHEY and CDR2 SVGAGI. V shed 1 base and J shed 6 bases, with 10 bases lying between them. CDR3 bases: TGTGCCAGCAGTTACTTCGGGAGAAGCGAGCAGTACTTC. Translated: CASSYFGRSEQYF.

The chain joins TRBV7-2 to TRBJ2-1, with D possibly matching TRBD2 (5 bases). Trimming stripped 0 bases from V and 2 bases from J, with 8 bases between. The CDR3 has 15 residues. CDR1 is SGHTA and CDR2 is FQGNSA in the germline V gene. The CDR3 DNA sequence: TGTGCCAGCAGCTTAGCGGGAGTGACCTACAATGAGCAGTTCTTC. This codes for CASSLAGVTYNEQFF.

This chain uses TRBV15 with TRBJ1-2; the D is unclear. The CDR3 runs to 15 residues. V lost 1 base to trimming and J lost 6 bases, with 15 bases between them. CDR1 and CDR2 (germline): LNHNV, YYDKDF (reference sequence). CDR3 coding DNA: TGTGCCACCAGCAGAGTGCCAGTCAGCTTGGATGGCTACACCTTC. It is translated as CATSRVPVSLDGYTF.

In its sample, this clone was seen once. The chain couples TRBV10-2 to TRBJ1-1; D uncertain. The germline V gene has CDR1 WSHSY and CDR2 SAAADI. The CDR3 is 15 amino acids. V gave up 4 bases and J gave up 0 bases, with 12 bases separating them. The CDR3 sequence: CASSGRQKVNTEAFF. CDR3 nucleotides: TGCGCCAGCAGTGGGCGTCAGAAAGTGAACACTGAAGCTTTCTTT.

The count of this clone is one. The CDR3 protein is CASSETSGTDYEQYF. CDR3 sequence (DNA): TGTGCCAGCAGTGAGACTTCCGGGACAGATTACGAGCAGTACTTC. The chain uses TRBV6-1 and TRBJ2-7; TRBD1 aligns across 7 bases. The CDR3 is 15 residues long. V trimming: 3 bases; J trimming: 4 bases; junction bases outside the gene matches: 9. The V gene's germline CDR1 is MNHNS and CDR2 SASEGT.

CDR3 coding DNA: TGTGCCAGCAGTTCCCTTTACGCCGGCGAGCAGTACTTC. Translated: CASSSLYAGEQYF. V and J are TRBV28 and TRBJ2-7; D ambiguous. In germline, CDR1 is MDHEN, CDR2 SYDVKM. The V end lost 4 bases, the J end lost 6 bases, and 13 bases lay between the germline ends. This CDR3 is built from 13 residues.

This rearrangement joins TRBV7-3 to TRBJ2-5, with 11 bases that match TRBD1. V trimming: 1 base; J trimming: 5 bases; junction bases outside the gene matches: 9. The V gene's germline CDR1 is SGHTA and CDR2 FQGTGA. The CDR3 covers 17 residues. This chain's CDR3 is CASSLKAGTGGRETQYF. The CDR3 DNA reads TGTGCCAGCAGCTTAAAGGCTGGGACAGGGGGACGGGAGACCCAGTACTTC.

This clone appeared once. V gene TRBV4-1 combines with J gene TRBJ2-5, with 11 bases fitting TRBD2. The last part of the DNA fits TRBJ2-7 better; the J call may be wrong. The CDR3 contains 16 residues. Germline V gene sequence: CDR1 MGHRA, CDR2 YSYEKL. The DNA for the CDR3 is TGCGCCAGCAGCCATACCGGGACTAGCGGCGCCTACGAGCAGTACTTC. Its protein is CASSHTGTSGAYEQYF.

This chain uses TRBV13 with TRBJ2-6; TRBD1 matches 7 bases. CDR1 and CDR2 from the germline V gene are PRHDT and FYEKMQ (reference sequence). J lost 3 bases, V lost 3 bases, and 8 bases had no gene match. The CDR3 spans 17 residues. In DNA, the CDR3 is TGTGCCAGCAGCTTTGGTACAGGGGCTCGTGGGGCCAACGTCCTGACTTTC. It specifies CASSFGTGARGANVLTF.

J is TRBJ2-7 and V is TRBV4-1, with D perhaps matching TRBD1 (6 bases). Germline-derived CDR1 and CDR2 are MGHRA and YSYEKL. This CDR3 contains 14 residues. V was pared by 1 base and J by 1 base, with 8 bases between. In nucleotides, the CDR3 is TGCGCCAGCAGCCAAGTGGACAGATCCTACGAGCAGTACTTC. Amino acid sequence: CASSQVDRSYEQYF.

V gene TRBV11-2 combines with J gene TRBJ2-1; no reliable D call. Germline assignment: CDR1 SGHAT and CDR2 FQNNGV. V lost 3 bases, J lost 3 bases, and 15 bases lay in between. CDR3 length: 16 amino acids. Written as DNA, the CDR3 is TGTGCCAGCAGCTTCCTGGTAGGCGGATACTACAATGAGCAGTTCTTC. Encoded protein: CASSFLVGGYYNEQFF. Full variable domain (rest looked up from reference TRBV11-2 and TRBJ2-1): EAGVAQSPRYKIIEKRQSVAFWCNPISGHATLYWYQQILGQGPKLLIQFQNNGVVDDSQLPKDRFSAERLKGVDSTLKIQPAKLEDSAVYLCASSFLVGGYYNEQFFGPGTRLTVL.

This chain uses TRBV6-1 with TRBJ2-7, with D possibly being TRBD2 (5 bases). Germline V gene data show CDR1 as MNHNS and CDR2 as SASEGT. The V end was cut by 0 bases, the J end by 3 bases, with 12 bases between. This CDR3 is built from 15 residues. The CDR3 here is CASSEAPSISYEQYF. CDR3 bases: TGTGCCAGCAGTGAAGCCCCTAGCATTAGCTACGAGCAGTACTTC.

Notes on this clone: The same CDR3 is also encoded by other DNA sequences in this sample. The rearrangement links TRBV28 to TRBJ2-6; D perhaps matches TRBD2 (6 bases). Germline V gives CDR1 MDHEN, CDR2 SYDVKM. The CDR3 runs 15 residues. Trimming took off 2 bases at V and 1 base at J, with 6 bases between the two ends. CDR3 nucleotides: TGTGCCAGCAGTTTACGGGGGTCTGGGGCCAACGTCCTGACTTTC. This gives the protein CASSLRGSGANVLTF.

The J gene is TRBJ1-5, the V gene TRBV5-6; unclear D gene. In germline, CDR1 is SGHDT, CDR2 YYEEEE. V was pared by 3 bases and J by 9 bases, with 13 bases between. This CDR3 comprises 13 residues. CDR3 protein: CASSSDPVGPQHF. As DNA, the CDR3 is TGTGCCAGCAGCTCTGACCCGGTCGGGCCCCAGCATTTT.

The genes are TRBV10-3 and TRBJ2-7; the match to TRBD2 covers 10 bases. This CDR3 has 16 residues. J lost 0 bases, V lost 3 bases, and 5 bases had no gene match. The germline gives CDR1 ENHRY, CDR2 SYGVKD. This chain's CDR3 is CAISENEREGSYEQYF. In DNA, the CDR3 is TGTGCCATCAGTGAAAACGAGCGGGAGGGCTCCTACGAGCAGTACTTC.

In the case of this clone: Its ends do not fully match the called genes, so a read error is possible. The chain carries TRBV5-1 and TRBJ2-1, with no clear D. The CDR3 length is 11 residues. Germline CDR1 is SGHRS and CDR2 is YFSETQ. This CDR3 reads CASSNYDEQFF. Written as DNA, the CDR3 is TGCGCCAGCAGCAACTACGATGAGCAGTTCTTC.

This chain uses TRBV28 with TRBJ2-7; D possibly matches TRBD1 or TRBD2 (5 bases each). Germline V gene data show CDR1 as MDHEN and CDR2 as SYDVKM. Trimming stripped 6 bases from V and 0 bases from J, with 18 bases between. CDR3 length: 16 residues. The CDR3 region has the DNA TGTGCCAGCAGGCCAGAGGGACGCCCGAGCTCCTACGAGCAGTACTTC. Protein sequence: CASRPEGRPSSYEQYF.

The J gene is TRBJ2-7, the V gene TRBV5-1; D remains ambiguous. The CDR3 is made up of 17 amino acids. Looked up from germline, CDR1 is SGHRS and CDR2 is YFSETQ. V was trimmed by 1 base and J by 6 bases, leaving 23 bases between them. The DNA of the CDR3 is TGCGCCAGCAGCTTGTTTTGGCAAAGCCCCGGGTCCGGCGAGCAGTACTTC. It yields the protein CASSLFWQSPGSGEQYF.

CDR3 amino acids: CAWNAGPLSYEQYF. CDR3 bases: TGTGCCTGGAACGCAGGACCCCTCTCCTACGAGCAGTACTTC. V and J are TRBV30 and TRBJ2-7; D remains ambiguous. The germline gives CDR1 GTSNPN, CDR2 SVGIG (reference sequence). With 4 bases removed from V and 0 bases from J, the gap between germline ends came to 13 bases. The CDR3 runs 14 residues.

The chain combines TRBV5-5 with TRBJ2-7, with 7 bases aligning to TRBD2. CDR1 and CDR2 (germline): SGHKS, YYEKEE (reference sequence). Trimming took 3 bases from V and 3 from J; bases not matched to a gene: 9. The CDR3 consists of 15 residues. The CDR3 sequence is CASSSTASGLYEQYF. Written as DNA, the CDR3 is TGTGCCAGCAGCTCGACGGCTAGCGGACTCTACGAGCAGTACTTC.